This TCR beta chain was found in a study of T cells in Graves' hyperthyroidism and ophthalmopathy (dated by TCRdb to the late 2010s). About the full investigation: Peripheral blood samples were taken at the time of initial diagnosis, prior to any treatment. After sampling, hyperthyroidism patients received methimazole starting at 30 mg daily, and ophthalmopathy patients received high-dose intravenous methylprednisolone. Prospective prediction of ophthalmopathy was tested in an independent validation cohort of approximately 19 hyperthyroidism patients and 15 to 17 patients who later progressed to ophthalmopathy. TCR Vbeta CDR3 sequencing of some 140 peripheral blood samples (under 45 ophthalmopathy, 70 to 85 hyperthyroidism and around 17 progressor patients) is reported in the paper. A discovery cohort of about a hundred patients, 43 with Graves' ophthalmopathy and under 60 with stable Graves' hyperthyroidism, was used to find distinguishing TCR V-J signatures. The 100 or so discovery patients were randomly split 7:3 into training and test sets. Thyroid tissue and blood T-cell repertoires from several Graves' hyperthyroidism patients were also compared in the study.

Amplification of TCR beta CDR3 regions was carried out from RNA transcripts. A first-round RT-PCR of the TCR CDR3 used the HTBI primer set with the Qiagen OneStep RT-PCR kit. The libraries were constructed in a second round of multiplex PCR and then size-selected and purified. The libraries were sequenced on an Illumina HiSeq2000 using paired-end 100 bp reads. The authors processed their data as follows. Raw data were processed with SOAPnuke, discarding reads with adapters, uncalled bases, mean Phred below 15, or no exact constant-primer or identifier match. COPE v1.2.5 was used to merge high-quality paired reads, and clonotypes were defined as unique nucleotide sequences. MiTCR v1.1 was used to align the clonotypes against IMGT TRBV, TRBD and TRBJ reference segments. Only V-J combinations with frequency above 0.0001, covering about 99% of repertoires, were analysed. The TCS score was defined as F50 (clonal expansion) divided by E x V (chaos), with BLOSUM62-based TCRdist calculated between CDR3 peptides within each V-J. Welch's t-statistics and random forest reduced fewer than 550 V-J features to fewer than 15, which were used in a naive Bayes classifier (R e1071). In TCRdb, the public reads were trimmed at Q25 with fastp and aligned with MiXCR, with productive beta chains retained. Under each unique CDR3 protein, matching rows form one entry showing the most common genes and DNA. The V and J calls here are based on TCRdb, not the publication. Here the sample has fewer than 850,000 distinct CDR3 sequences; about 18% occur a single time. Together, the top ten hold around a sixth of the sample.

From V the trimming removes 6 bases and from J it removes 3 bases, while the gene matches leave 8 bases of the junction unaccounted for. The CDR3 runs 16 residues from the cysteine to the phenylalanine. The CDR3 DNA has 48 bases and is translated from base 1. From a lookup of the germline V gene (reference sequence), CDR1 and CDR2 are SEHNR and FQNEAQ. Overall study results and their limits: A 13 V-J signature model separated ophthalmopathy from stable hyperthyroidism, with over 85% sensitivity and 81% to 83% specificity in cross-validation and 80%/75% in testing. In validation, progression to ophthalmopathy was predicted by the model with 70% to 71% sensitivity and 72.22% specificity, a median of approximately 7.1 months before onset. No statistical method was used to set the sample size in advance, and investigators knew the group allocation. Most expanded thyroid clonotypes (frequency above 0.001) were also found in blood, which suggests that blood repertoires may mirror thyroid immune responses.

On this clonotype: It lacks a known antigen. There are no base qualities to consult, and no much larger clone falls within one base.

Stable Graves' hyperthyroidism was defined as no progression to ophthalmopathy during 18 months of follow-up. Hyperthyroidism patients were newly diagnosed, with disease duration under 2 months, and aged 18 to 65 years. The study excluded patients with uncontrolled infections, other autoimmune diseases, pregnancy or lactation. Diagnoses were established on the basis of clinical symptoms, serum thyroxine and TRAb, thyroid ultrasound, and orbital computed tomography. PBMCs were separated from under 12 ml of fresh peripheral blood using Ficoll-Paque density gradient centrifugation. Trizol reagent was used to extract total RNA, and RNA quality was then checked on an Agilent 2100 Bioanalyzer.

The rearranged chain carries TRBV7-9 and TRBJ2-1, with TRBD2 identical over 10 junction bases. The sequence was obtained from a man aged 45-65 years with Graves' hyperthyroidism. The sequenced sample consisted of blood. The nucleotide sequence is given as TGTGCCAGCAGGACTACCGGGACTAGCGTCTACAATGAGCAGTTCTTC. Its protein reads: CASRTTGTSVYNEQFF.